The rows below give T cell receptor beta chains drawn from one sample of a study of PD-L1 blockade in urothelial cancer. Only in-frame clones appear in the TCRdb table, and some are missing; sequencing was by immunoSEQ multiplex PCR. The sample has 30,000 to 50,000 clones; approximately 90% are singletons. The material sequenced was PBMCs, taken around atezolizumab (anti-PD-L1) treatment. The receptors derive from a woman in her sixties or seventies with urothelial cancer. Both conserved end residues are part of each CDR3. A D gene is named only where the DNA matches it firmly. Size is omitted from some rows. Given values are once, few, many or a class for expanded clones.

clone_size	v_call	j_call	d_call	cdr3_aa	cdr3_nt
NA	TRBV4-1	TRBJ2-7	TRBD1	CASSRSRTGDFSYEQYF	TGCGCCAGCAGCCGGAGTAGGACAGGGGACTTTTCCTACGAGCAGTACTTC
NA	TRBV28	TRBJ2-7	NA	CASSSRDSSYEQYF	TGTGCCAGCAGTTCTCGTGACAGCTCCTACGAGCAGTACTTC
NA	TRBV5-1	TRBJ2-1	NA	CASSWGRVGASSYNEQFF	TGCGCCAGCAGCTGGGGGCGCGTGGGGGCGAGCTCCTACAATGAGCAGTTCTTC
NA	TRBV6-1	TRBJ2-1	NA	CATVEGASRNEQFF	TGTGCCACTGTCGAGGGAGCGAGTCGCAATGAGCAGTTCTTC
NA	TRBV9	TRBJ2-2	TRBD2	CASSVVGTRGNTGELFF	TGTGCCAGCAGCGTAGTGGGGACTAGGGGGAACACCGGGGAGCTGTTTTTT
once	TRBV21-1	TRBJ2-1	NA	CARTREGRYNEQFF	TGTGCCAGAACGCGGGAGGGGAGGTACAATGAGCAGTTCTTC
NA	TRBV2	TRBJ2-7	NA	CASNFGTGGYEQYF	TGTGCCAGCAACTTCGGGACTGGGGGGTACGAGCAGTACTTC
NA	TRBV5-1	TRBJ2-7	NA	CASSPEGDSYEQYF	TGCGCCAGCAGCCCCGAGGGGGACTCCTACGAGCAGTACTTC
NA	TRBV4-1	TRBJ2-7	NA	CASSQVHILAFDEQYF	TGCGCCAGCAGCCAAGTTCACATCCTTGCCTTCGACGAGCAGTACTTC
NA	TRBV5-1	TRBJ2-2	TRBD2	CASKLAGGSTGELFF	TGCGCCAGCAAACTAGCGGGAGGAAGCACCGGGGAGCTGTTTTTT
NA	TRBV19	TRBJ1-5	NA	CASSMAGAPNLHF	TGTGCCAGTAGTATGGCAGGGGCCCCTAACTTGCATTTT
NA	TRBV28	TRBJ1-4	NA	CASSRGSHNEKLFF	TGTGCCAGCAGTAGGGGTTCCCATAATGAAAAACTGTTTTTT
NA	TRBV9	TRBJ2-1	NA	CASSVLVTGSYNEQFF	TGTGCCAGCAGCGTCTTGGTGACAGGCTCCTACAATGAGCAGTTCTTC
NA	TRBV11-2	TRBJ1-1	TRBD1	CASSLTGGLAFF	TGTGCCAGCAGTCTGACAGGGGGCTTAGCTTTCTTT
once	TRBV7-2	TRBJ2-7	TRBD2	CASSPGTRPYEQYF	TGTGCCAGCAGCCCAGGGACTAGGCCCTACGAGCAGTACTTC
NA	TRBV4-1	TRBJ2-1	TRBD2	CASSHPASGSYNEQFF	TGCGCCAGCAGCCACCCAGCCAGCGGGAGCTACAATGAGCAGTTCTTC
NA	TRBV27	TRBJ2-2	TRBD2	CASSLSSGRASGELFF	TGTGCCAGCAGTTTATCTAGCGGGAGGGCATCCGGGGAGCTGTTTTTT
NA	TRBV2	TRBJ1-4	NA	CASLKNSPTNEKLFF	TGTGCCAGCCTCAAAAACTCCCCAACTAATGAAAAACTGTTTTTT
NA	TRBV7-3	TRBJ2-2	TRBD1	CASRQGINTGELFF	TGTGCCAGCAGACAGGGGATAAACACCGGGGAGCTGTTTTTT
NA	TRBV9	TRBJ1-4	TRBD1	CASSAYPGTGNEKLFF	TGTGCCAGCAGCGCTTACCCCGGGACAGGGAATGAAAAACTGTTTTTT
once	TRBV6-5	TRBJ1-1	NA	CASSFTGQMNTEAFF	TGTGCCAGCAGTTTCACCGGACAGATGAACACTGAAGCTTTCTTT
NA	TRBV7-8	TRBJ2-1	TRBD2	CASSLDPTSNQVYNEQFF	TGTGCCAGCAGCTTAGACCCGACTAGCAACCAAGTCTACAATGAGCAGTTCTTC
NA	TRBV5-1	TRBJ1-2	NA	CASSLVGGTDGYTF	TGCGCCAGCAGCTTGGTTGGGGGGACGGATGGCTACACCTTC
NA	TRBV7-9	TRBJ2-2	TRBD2	CASSSIAGVGGELFF	TGTGCCAGCAGCTCCATAGCGGGAGTGGGCGGGGAGCTGTTTTTT
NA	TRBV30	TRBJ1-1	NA	CAWSVRAASMNTEAFF	TGTGCCTGGAGTGTCAGGGCTGCTTCCATGAACACTGAAGCTTTCTTT
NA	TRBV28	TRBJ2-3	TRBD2	CASSLTSGTYADTQYF	TGTGCCAGCAGCCTAACTAGCGGGACCTATGCAGATACGCAGTATTTT
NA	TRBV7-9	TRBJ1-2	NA	CASSLAWEGDYGYTF	TGTGCCAGCAGCTTAGCCTGGGAGGGGGACTATGGCTACACCTTC
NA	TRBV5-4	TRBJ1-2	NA	CASTLSLGTGGYTF	TGTGCCAGCACCCTCAGTTTAGGTACGGGTGGCTACACCTTC
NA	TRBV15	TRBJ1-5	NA	CATSRDGTNNQPQHF	TGTGCCACCAGCAGAGACGGGACAAACAATCAGCCCCAGCATTTT
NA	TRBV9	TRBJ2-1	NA	CASSVAEGPYNEQFF	TGTGCCAGCAGCGTAGCGGAGGGCCCCTACAATGAGCAGTTCTTC
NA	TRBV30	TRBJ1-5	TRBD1	CAWSTGVGQPQHF	TGTGCCTGGAGCACAGGGGTGGGTCAGCCCCAGCATTTT
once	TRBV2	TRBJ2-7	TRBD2	CASTPGGRYEQYF	TGTGCCAGCACTCCGGGGGGGCGGTACGAGCAGTACTTC
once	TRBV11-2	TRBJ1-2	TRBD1	CASNRQGVLSGFGYTF	TGTGCCAGCAACAGACAGGGGGTATTGTCTGGTTTTGGCTACACCTTC
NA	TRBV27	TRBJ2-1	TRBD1	CASSPRQGSYNEQFF	TGTGCCAGCAGTCCCCGACAGGGCTCCTACAATGAGCAGTTCTTC
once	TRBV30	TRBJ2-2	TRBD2	CAWSTLAGGNTGELFF	TGTGCCTGGAGTACCCTAGCGGGAGGGAACACCGGGGAGCTGTTTTTT
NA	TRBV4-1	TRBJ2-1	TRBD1	CASSQVDRDDEQFF	TGCGCCAGCAGCCAAGTGGACAGGGACGATGAGCAGTTCTTC
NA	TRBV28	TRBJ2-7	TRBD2	CASVGGTSIYEQYF	TGTGCCAGCGTGGGCGGGACTAGTATTTACGAGCAGTACTTC
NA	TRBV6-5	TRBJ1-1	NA	CASSYGGENTEAFF	TGTGCCAGCAGTTACGGAGGGGAAAACACTGAAGCTTTCTTT
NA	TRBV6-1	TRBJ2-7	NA	CASSRRVGDEQYF	TGTGCCAGCTCCAGGCGGGTGGGCGACGAGCAGTACTTC
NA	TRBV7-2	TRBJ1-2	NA	CASSYQGGGGYTF	TGTGCCAGCAGCTACCAGGGTGGTGGGGGCTACACCTTC
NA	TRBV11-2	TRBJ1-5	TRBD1	CASSLGQGSTQPQHF	TGTGCCAGCAGCTTAGGACAGGGTTCCACTCAGCCCCAGCATTTT
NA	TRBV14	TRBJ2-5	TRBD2	CASSHFYAGAQETQYF	TGTGCCAGCAGCCATTTTTACGCGGGAGCCCAAGAGACCCAGTACTTC
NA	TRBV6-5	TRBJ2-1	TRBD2	CASSYSGLASYNEQFF	TGTGCCAGCAGTTACTCGGGACTAGCTTCCTACAATGAGCAGTTCTTC
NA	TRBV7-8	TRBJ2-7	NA	CASSYRGSYEQYF	TGTGCCAGCAGCTACCGGGGCTCCTACGAGCAGTACTTC
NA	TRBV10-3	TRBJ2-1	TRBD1	CAISDQETDRGGDNEQFF	TGTGCCATCAGTGACCAGGAAACGGACAGGGGGGGGGACAATGAGCAGTTCTTC
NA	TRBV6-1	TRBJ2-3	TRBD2	CASSATSGSASTDTQYF	TGTGCCAGCAGTGCTACTAGCGGGAGTGCTAGCACAGATACGCAGTATTTT